This T cell receptor beta chain came from a study of cytomegalovirus exposure and HLA in healthy donors. Study details: In an early release, HLA-typed donors contributed approximately 80 million unique TCR sequences. Study-wide results and caveats: One cluster of highly shared sequence variants probably arose as a sequencing artifact.

This clone was counted a few times. The antigen remains undetermined. PCR involved 60 Vbeta and 13 Jbeta primers. This table comes from immunoSEQ multiplex PCR, and its TCRdb copy is limited to in-frame clones, with some not included. The sample yields under 200,000 clones, about 80% seen once. The CDR3 has 13 residues. Trimming stripped 5 bases from V and 2 bases from J, with 9 bases between. Germline CDR1 and CDR2: SGHNT and YENEEA. The sample was PBMCs. The sequence was obtained from a man aged 50-60 years in good health and CMV-seropositive. The chain couples TRBV11-3 to TRBJ1-1; D is possibly TRBD1 (5 bases). CDR3 nucleotides: TGTGCCAGCAGCGATGACAGCAACACTGAAGCTTTCTTT. It is translated as CASSDDSNTEAFF.